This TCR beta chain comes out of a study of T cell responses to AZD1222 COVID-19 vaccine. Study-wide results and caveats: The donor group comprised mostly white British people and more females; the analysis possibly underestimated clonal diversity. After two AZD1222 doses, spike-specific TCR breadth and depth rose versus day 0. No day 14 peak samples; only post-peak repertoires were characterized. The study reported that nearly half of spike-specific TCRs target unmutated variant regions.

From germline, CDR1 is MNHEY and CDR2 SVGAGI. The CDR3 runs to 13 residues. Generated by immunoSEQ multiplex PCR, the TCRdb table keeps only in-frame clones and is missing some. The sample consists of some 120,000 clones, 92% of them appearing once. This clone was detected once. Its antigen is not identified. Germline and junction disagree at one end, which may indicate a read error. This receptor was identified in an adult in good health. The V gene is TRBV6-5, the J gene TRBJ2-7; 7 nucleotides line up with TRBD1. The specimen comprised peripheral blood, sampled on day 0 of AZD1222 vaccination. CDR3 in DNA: TGTGCCGGCAGGAGACAGGGATCGGAGGAGCAGTACTTC. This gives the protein CAGRRQGSEEQYF.